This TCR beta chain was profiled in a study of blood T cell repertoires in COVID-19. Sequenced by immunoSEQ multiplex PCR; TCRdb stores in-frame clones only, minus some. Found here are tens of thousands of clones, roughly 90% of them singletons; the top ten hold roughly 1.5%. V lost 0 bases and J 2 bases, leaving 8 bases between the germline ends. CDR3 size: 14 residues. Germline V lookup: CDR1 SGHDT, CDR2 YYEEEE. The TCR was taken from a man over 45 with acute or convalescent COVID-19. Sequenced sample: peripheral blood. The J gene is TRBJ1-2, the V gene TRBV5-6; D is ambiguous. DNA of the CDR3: TGTGCCAGCAGCTTGGTAGTACAGAACTATGGCTACACCTTC. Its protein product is CASSLVVQNYGYTF.